This T cell receptor beta chain comes out of a study of T cells in Graves' hyperthyroidism and ophthalmopathy. This CDR3 has 17 amino acids. In germline, CDR1 is MGHDK, CDR2 SYGVNS. The junction had 6 bases not matched to a gene; V was cut back by 2 bases and J by 1 base. Using RNA transcripts as the source, TCR beta CDR3 regions were amplified. The HTBI primer set served for first-round RT-PCR of the TCR CDR3. TCRdb fed the multiplex PCR reads into MiXCR, producing one record per CDR3 protein. Of a few hundred thousand distinct CDR3 sequences in the sample, around 45% were seen once. Study-level results: Most thyroid clonotypes that were expanded above 0.001 also turned up in blood.

As regards this clonotype: Its antigen is undetermined.

This chain joins TRBV25-1 and TRBJ1-2, with 11 bases matching TRBD1. The clonotype was recovered from a woman aged 18-35 years with Graves' hyperthyroidism. The sample consisted of peripheral blood or thyroid tissue (not recorded which). CDR3 nucleotides: TGTGCCAGCAGTGAAAGGACAGGGGGCCTGAGTAACTATGGCTACACCTTC. As protein: CASSERTGGLSNYGYTF.